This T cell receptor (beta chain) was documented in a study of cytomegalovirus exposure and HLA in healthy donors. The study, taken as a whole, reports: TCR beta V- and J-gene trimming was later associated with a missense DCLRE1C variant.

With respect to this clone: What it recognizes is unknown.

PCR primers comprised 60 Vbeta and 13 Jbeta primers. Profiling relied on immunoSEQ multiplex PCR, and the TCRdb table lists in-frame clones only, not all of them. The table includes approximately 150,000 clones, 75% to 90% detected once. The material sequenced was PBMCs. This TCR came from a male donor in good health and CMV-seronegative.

The CDR3: CASSARPSYEQYF. CDR3 DNA: TGTGCCAGCAGTGCTAGGCCCTCCTACGAGCAGTACTTC. This chain connects TRBV25-1 to TRBJ2-7; the D is unclear. Germline loops: CDR1 MGHDK, CDR2 SYGVNS. Trimming stripped 4 bases from V and 0 bases from J, with 7 bases between. The CDR3 spans 13 residues.